These 21 T cell receptor beta chains came from one sample sequenced in a study of blood T cell repertoires in COVID-19. Assay: immunoSEQ multiplex PCR; the TCRdb copy retains only in-frame clones and omits some. Of more than 250,000 clones detected, approximately 84% appear once; the ten largest clones hold about 10%. The sequenced sample consisted of PBMCs or T cells enriched from blood (not recorded which). All receptors come from a woman under 30 who had recovered from COVID-19.

This chain links TRBV29-1 with TRBJ2-7; no firm D call. The CDR3 totals 13 residues. V was cut by 1 base and J by 4 bases, with 11 bases left in between. CDR1 and CDR2 from the germline V gene are SQVTM and ANQGSEA. The CDR3 loop reads CSVEVNYAYEQYF. The CDR3 region has the DNA TGCAGCGTTGAAGTGAACTATGCTTACGAGCAGTACTTC.

The CDR3 spells CATGGFMNTGELFF. DNA for the CDR3: TGTGCCACAGGGGGCTTCATGAACACCGGGGAGCTGTTTTTT. V and J are TRBV6-1 and TRBJ2-2; 8 bases are shared with TRBD1. Trimming cost V 10 bases and J 1 base; bases outside gene matches: 5. There are 14 residues in the CDR3. CDR1 and CDR2 from the germline V gene are MNHNS and SASEGT.

The chain uses TRBV20-1 and TRBJ2-7, with D perhaps matching TRBD2 (6 bases). CDR1 and CDR2 from the germline V gene are DFQATT and SNEGSKA (reference sequence). V was clipped by 3 bases and J by 0 bases, with 12 bases between them. The CDR3 contains 14 residues. CDR3 region: CSASLRGNSYEQYF. DNA for the CDR3: TGCAGTGCTAGTCTTCGCGGGAACTCCTACGAGCAGTACTTC.

The chain combines TRBV27 with TRBJ1-2; 10 nucleotides line up with TRBD1. J gave up 0 bases and V 6 bases, and 13 bases lay outside the gene matches. Germline V gene data show CDR1 as MNHEY and CDR2 as SMNVEV (reference sequence). This CDR3 is 18 amino acids long. The CDR3 sequence is CASSPVRGQGKANYGYTF. The CDR3 nucleotides are TGTGCCAGCAGCCCAGTGAGGGGACAGGGGAAAGCTAACTATGGCTACACCTTC.

This sequence joins TRBV27 and TRBJ1-1; D might be TRBD1 (6 bases). The germline gives CDR1 MNHEY, CDR2 SMNVEV (reference sequence). V was pared by 4 bases and J by 4 bases, with 13 bases between. This CDR3 has 14 amino acids. The CDR3 DNA reads TGTGCCAGCAGTTCCCAGGGGTGGGCCACTGAAGCTTTCTTT. Encoded protein: CASSSQGWATEAFF.

In the case of this clone: The same CDR3 also results from other DNA sequences found in this sample. This chain joins TRBV18 and TRBJ1-5; 7 bases fit TRBD1. V gave up 1 base and J gave up 4 bases; unmatched junction bases: 1. The CDR3 extends over 14 amino acids. CDR1 is KGHSH, CDR2 LQKENI, per germline. CDR3 region: CASSPQGANQPQHF. The CDR3 coding sequence is TGTGCCAGCTCACCACAGGGGGCGAATCAGCCCCAGCATTTT. The variable domain in full, with the rest retrieved from reference TRBV18 and TRBJ1-5, is NAGVMQNPRHLVRRRGQEARLRCSPMKGHSHVYWYRQLPEEGLKFMVYLQKENIIDESGMPKERFSAEFPKEGPSILRIQQVVRGDSAAYFCASSPQGANQPQHFGDGTRLSIL.

The chain uses TRBV19 and TRBJ1-2, with D possibly being TRBD1 (5 bases). Trimming took off 1 base at V and 3 bases at J, with 12 bases between the two ends. CDR3 length equals 15 residues. Germline V gives CDR1 LNHDA, CDR2 SQIVND (reference sequence). In DNA, the CDR3 is TGTGCCAGTAGTATAGGGCCAGGGCCGGACTATGGCTACACCTTC. Protein: CASSIGPGPDYGYTF.

The chain recombines TRBV19 with TRBJ2-2; TRBD2 matches at 10 bases. There are 15 residues in the CDR3. The trim removed 6 bases at V and 3 bases at J, leaving 4 bases unmatched. CDR1 LNHDA and CDR2 SQIVND come from the germline V gene (reference sequence). DNA of the CDR3: TGTGCCAGTAGAGGACTAGCGGATTACACCGGGGAGCTGTTTTTT. This gives the protein CASRGLADYTGELFF.

The chain carries TRBV5-5 and TRBJ1-5; TRBD1 matches 9 bases. Per the germline V gene, CDR1 is SGHKS and CDR2 is YYEKEE (reference sequence). The trim removed 1 base at V and 0 bases at J, leaving 5 bases unmatched. This CDR3 comprises 17 residues. The CDR3 reads CASSLTGGPYSNQPQHF. In DNA form, the CDR3 reads TGTGCCAGCAGCTTGACAGGGGGCCCATATAGCAATCAGCCCCAGCATTTT.

The V gene is TRBV7-9, the J gene TRBJ1-1; no clear D gene. CDR3 size: 13 residues. V was pared by 5 bases and J by 5 bases, with 12 bases between. Germline V gene data show CDR1 as SEHNR and CDR2 as FQNEAQ (reference sequence). CDR3 in amino acids: CASSPRDRTEAFF. Here the CDR3 DNA reads TGTGCCAGCAGCCCGCGGGATAGAACTGAAGCTTTCTTT.

This clone has only one observation. The chain carries TRBV5-4 and TRBJ1-5; D call uncertain. Trimming cost V 0 bases and J 5 bases, with 12 bases left between them. CDR1 and CDR2 (germline): SGHNT, YYREEE (reference sequence). CDR3 size: 15 residues. This chain's CDR3 is CASSLDPGSHQPQHF. The CDR3 DNA reads as TGTGCCAGCAGCTTGGATCCAGGTTCACATCAGCCCCAGCATTTT. The variable domain in full, completed from reference TRBV5-4 and TRBJ1-5, reads ETGVTQSPTHLIKTRGQQVTLRCSSQSGHNTVSWYQQALGQGPQFIFQYYREEENGRGNFPPRFSGLQFPNYSSELNVNALELDDSALYLCASSLDPGSHQPQHFGDGTRLSIL.

The rearrangement joins TRBV28 to TRBJ1-4; D gene ambiguous. Germline CDR1 MDHEN, CDR2 SYDVKM. This CDR3 comprises 13 residues. Trimming took off 6 bases at V and 7 bases at J, with 12 bases between the two ends. CDR3 nucleotides: TGTGCCAGCAGCCGAATTGGAGGTGAAAAACTGTTTTTT. It encodes CASSRIGGEKLFF.

The gene calls are TRBV12-3 or TRBV12-4 and TRBJ1-1; weak D call: TRBD1 (6 bases). V was pared by 7 bases and J by 3 bases, with 12 bases between. There are 13 residues in the CDR3. CDR3 DNA: TGTGCCAGCACCCCCCCAGGGGACACTGAAGCTTTCTTT. This codes for CASTPPGDTEAFF.

The chain employs TRBV5-1 and TRBJ1-1, with 7 bases that match TRBD1. The CDR3 is 14 residues long. Germline V gene sequence: CDR1 SGHRS, CDR2 YFSETQ. With V trimmed by 4 bases and J by 8 bases, 11 bases remained unmatched. The CDR3 bases are TGCGCCAGCAGCCCTTTCCTTACAGGGGCGGAAGCTTTCTTT. Translated: CASSPFLTGAEAFF.

The CDR3 is CASSSGQGHQPQHF. CDR3 DNA: TGTGCCAGCAGTTCGGGACAGGGGCACCAGCCCCAGCATTTT. The rearrangement links TRBV28 to TRBJ1-5; 10 bases agree with TRBD1. The J segment lost 7 bases and the V segment lost 4 bases, leaving 4 bases of the junction unmatched. Per germline, CDR1 MDHEN and CDR2 SYDVKM. The CDR3 extends over 14 amino acids.

This sequence joins TRBV5-6 and TRBJ1-2; 8 bases are shared with TRBD1. CDR1 is SGHDT and CDR2 is YYEEEE in the germline V gene. V lost 4 bases to trimming and J lost 4 bases; unmatched junction nucleotides: 12. The CDR3 runs 16 residues. The CDR3 nucleotides are TGTGCCAGCAGCCCACCGTCAGGACAGGGACCCTATGGCTACACCTTC. As protein: CASSPPSGQGPYGYTF.

The chain links TRBV10-3 to TRBJ2-7; TRBD2 is a possible D gene (6 bases). The V end lost 6 bases, the J end lost 7 bases, and 16 bases lay between the germline ends. The length of the CDR3 is 13 residues. Looked up from germline, CDR1 is ENHRY and CDR2 is SYGVKD. CDR3 residues: CAIRASVGGEQYF. The DNA for the CDR3 is TGTGCCATCAGGGCTAGCGTGGGGGGAGAGCAGTACTTC.

This chain joins TRBV27 and TRBJ2-7; 7 bases are a match to TRBD2. Losses at the gene ends were 5 bases for V and 6 bases for J; bases not matched to a gene: 13. The CDR3 runs to 15 residues. The germline V gene encodes CDR1 MNHEY and CDR2 SMNVEV (reference sequence). CDR3 DNA: TGTGCCAGCAGTGCCGGGACTACCCGGTCCGGCGAGCAGTACTTC. This gives the protein CASSAGTTRSGEQYF.

The CDR3 here is CASSSEGTDYYEQYF. The CDR3 bases are TGTGCCAGCAGCTCAGAGGGGACAGATTACTACGAGCAGTACTTC. The rearrangement links TRBV11-2 to TRBJ2-7; 7 positions match TRBD1. The CDR3 is 15 amino acids. The germline CDR1 and CDR2 sequences are SGHAT and FQNNGV. V dropped 4 bases and J dropped 3; count of bases not matched to a gene: 9.

The rearrangement uses TRBV6-5 and TRBJ2-2; a possible D gene is TRBD1 (5 bases). The CDR3 length is 16 residues. The germline CDR1 and CDR2 sequences are MNHEY and SVGAGI. Trimming stripped 1 base from V and 4 bases from J, with 13 bases between. CDR3 sequence (DNA): TGTGCCAGCAGTTACTTGTCAGGGTCTATCACCGGGGAGCTGTTTTTT. Protein sequence: CASSYLSGSITGELFF.

The V gene is TRBV7-9, the J gene TRBJ1-5, with TRBD1 matching over 7 bases. The ends lost 9 bases at V and 2 bases at J; junction bases unmatched: 4. The germline gives CDR1 SEHNR, CDR2 FQNEAQ (reference sequence). This CDR3 has 13 residues. The CDR3 coding sequence is TGTGCCAGTAAAGGACAGGGCAATCAGCCCCAGCATTTT. Translation: CASKGQGNQPQHF.